The sequence of this TCR beta chain was determined in a study of technical replicates of blood from several donors. V shed 6 bases, J shed 4 bases, and the junction held 12 bases outside the gene matches. The CDR3 totals 16 residues. Looked up from germline, CDR1 is SNHLY and CDR2 is FYNNEI. Data came from immunoSEQ multiplex PCR; TCRdb stores just in-frame clones and leaves some out. The table shows about 73,000 clones, with approximately 93% occurring only once. Sequencing was performed on T cells isolated from PBMCs. The V and J genes are TRBV2 and TRBJ2-1; the match to TRBD2 covers 7 bases. This sequence was found in a human donor in good health. The CDR3 sequence is CASSLSAGLVYNEQFF. CDR3 nucleotides: TGTGCCAGCAGCCTATCAGCGGGGCTAGTATACAATGAGCAGTTCTTC.